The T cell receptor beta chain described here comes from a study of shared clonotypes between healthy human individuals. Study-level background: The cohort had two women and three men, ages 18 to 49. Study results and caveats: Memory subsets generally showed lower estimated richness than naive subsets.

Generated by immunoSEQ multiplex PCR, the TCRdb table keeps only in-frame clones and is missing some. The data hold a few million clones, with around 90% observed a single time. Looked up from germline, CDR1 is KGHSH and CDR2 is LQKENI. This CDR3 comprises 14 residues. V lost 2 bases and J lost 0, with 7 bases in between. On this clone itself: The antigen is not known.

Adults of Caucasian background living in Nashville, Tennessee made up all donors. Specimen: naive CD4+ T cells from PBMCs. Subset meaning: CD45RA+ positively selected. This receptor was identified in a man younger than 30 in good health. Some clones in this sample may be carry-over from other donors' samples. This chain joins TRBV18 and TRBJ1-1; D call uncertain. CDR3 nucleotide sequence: TGTGCCAGCTCACCAATACAGATGAACACTGAAGCTTTCTTT. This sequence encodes CASSPIQMNTEAFF.